Presented here are 2 T cell receptor beta chains from one specimen sequenced in a study of human T cells and chemical hapten exposure. TCRdb re-called the RACE reads through MiXCR, storing one row per CDR3 protein. The sample shows roughly 100,000 distinct CDR3 sequences, 12% of them seen only once. Specified time point: pre-sensitization, week 0. Treatment denoted: therapeutic diphenylcyclopropenone sensitization with weekly scalp DPC. Sequencing used whole blood, obtained in connection with sensitization to the hapten diphenylcyclopropenone (DPC). The source is a woman aged 50 to 65 with alopecia areata. Some clones in this sample may be carry-over from other donors' samples.

This clonotype was picked up many times. The chain links TRBV12-3 or TRBV12-4 to TRBJ2-3, with 12 bases lining up with TRBD2. The trim removed 6 bases at V and 6 bases at J, leaving 4 bases unmatched. The CDR3 spans 14 residues. The CDR3 bases are TGTGCCAGCAGGACTAGCGGGAGTAGCGATACGCAGTATTTT. This translates into CASRTSGSSDTQYF.

This clonotype has only a few counts. V and J are TRBV7-2 and TRBJ1-1; D remains unclear. Trimming shortened V by 5 bases and J by 3 bases, and 13 bases separated the two germline ends. The CDR3 is 14 residues long. Per the germline V gene, CDR1 is SGHTA and CDR2 is FQGNSA. The CDR3 DNA reads as TGTGCCAGCAGCGCCCCTACGAGGTACACTGAAGCTTTCTTT. Translating gives CASSAPTRYTEAFF.